The following is a T cell receptor beta chain sequence with its context. The sample holds a few counts of this clonotype. What this receptor recognizes is not known. Qualities for individual bases were not recorded, and no much larger clone is one base off. This specimen belongs to a study of early T cells in non-severe SARS-CoV-2 infection (dated by TCRdb to about 2021). As for the study more broadly: TCR sequencing used bulk RNA from unsorted whole blood, so alpha and beta chains could not be paired.

V drops 3 bases and J drops 4 bases, leaving 12 bases in between. From the cysteine through the phenylalanine, the CDR3 covers 13 amino acids. Only CDR3 DNA remains: 39 bases, in frame from the first base. From the germline V gene (reference sequence), CDR1 is DFQATT and CDR2 is SNEGSKA. The full study reports these points: VDJdb matching was skewed toward anti-spike CD8 responses, so virus-specific expansions were likely underestimated and private and CD4 specificities were missed.

A case-control design nested within a healthcare worker cohort in London, UK, was used, with weekly nasopharyngeal swab PCR tests and blood sampling performed. Healthcare workers were enrolled in the week of the UK lockdown, from 23 to 31 March 2020, and were followed every week for up to about 16 weeks. The library was prepared using 5' RACE. Data came from a NextSeq 500. In the TCR library protocol, unique molecular identifiers were attached to individual cDNA molecules to correct for PCR bias and sequencing error. Both TCR alpha and beta chains were sequenced, and tight co-correlation was observed between alpha and beta sequence abundances in each sample. As for how the authors treated the data: Decombinator V4 was used to annotate TCR sequences for V gene, J gene and CDR3. TCRs were defined as expanded if a significant change between any two time points was detected under a Poisson model with p below 0.0001. TCR abundances were normalised to the total number of TCRs sequenced per sample and expressed as counts per million. MAIT TCRs were defined by TRAV1-2 paired with TRAJ12, TRAJ20 or TRAJ33, and iNKT TCRs by TRAV10 paired with TRAJ18. VDJdb, accessed 1 November 2021, was searched for CMV, EBV and SARS-CoV-2 annotated TCRs, excluding TCRs annotated for multiple antigens. Through fastp at Q25 and MiXCR, TCRdb rebuilt clones from the public reads, retaining in-frame beta chains. Merged by CDR3 protein, the rows form single entries marked with the most common genes and DNA. What appears here as the V and J calls and clone size reflects TCRdb's work, not the paper's. The sample yields about 81,000 distinct CDR3 sequences; 13% to 15% were counted once. Approximately 11% of the sample lies in the top ten.

The TCR originated in an adult who was a healthcare worker with PCR-confirmed SARS-CoV-2 infection or an uninfected control (not recorded which). Sequencing was done on a sample of whole blood. Recombination connected TRBV20-1 to TRBJ1-2; the D gene identity is not certain. The CDR3 has the sequence CSARTVQPYGYTF. The nucleotide sequence is TGCAGTGCTAGGACCGTACAGCCCTATGGCTACACCTTC.